These T cell receptor beta chains were read from a single sample in a study of OX40 agonist ivuxolimab in advanced cancers. Some clones are missing from TCRdb's copy, which holds only in-frame ones; the method was immunoSEQ multiplex PCR. The sample consists of approximately 70,000 clones, more than 75% of them appearing once. The specimen was CD4+ or CD8+ T cells sorted from blood, collected in a trial of the OX40 agonist ivuxolimab. Receptor source: an adult with an advanced solid tumor such as melanoma, head and neck, liver or kidney cancer. Each CDR3 is given with its conserved first and last residue. Fields, in order: D gene, J gene, clone size, V gene, CDR3 protein, CDR3 DNA. A D gene is named only where the DNA matches it firmly. Not all rows give a size; the values are once, few, many and, for expanded clones, a class.

D gene: -; J gene: TRBJ1-6; clone size: -; V gene: TRBV2; CDR3 protein: CASRRTATVSYNSPLHF; CDR3 DNA: TGTGCCAGCAGGCGGACTGCGACGGTCTCCTATAATTCACCCCTCCACTTT
D gene: -; J gene: TRBJ1-1; clone size: -; V gene: TRBV7-9; CDR3 protein: CASSLGGVRTEAFF; CDR3 DNA: TGTGCCAGCAGCTTAGGGGGGGTACGGACTGAAGCTTTCTTT
D gene: -; J gene: TRBJ1-6; clone size: -; V gene: TRBV21-1; CDR3 protein: CASIKPEDINSPLHF; CDR3 DNA: TGTGCCAGCATCAAACCGGAGGACATTAATTCACCCCTCCACTTT
D gene: -; J gene: TRBJ2-7; clone size: -; V gene: TRBV4-2; CDR3 protein: CASSQDRGFSYEQYF; CDR3 DNA: TGTGCCAGCAGCCAAGATAGGGGTTTCTCCTACGAGCAGTACTTC
D gene: -; J gene: TRBJ1-3; clone size: -; V gene: TRBV2; CDR3 protein: CASNLGSWDTIYF; CDR3 DNA: TGTGCCAGCAATCTCGGGAGCTGGGACACCATATATTTT
D gene: -; J gene: TRBJ2-2; clone size: once; V gene: TRBV7-6; CDR3 protein: CASSPYRPGRNTGELFF; CDR3 DNA: TGTGCCAGCAGCCCTTACCGCCCCGGCAGGAACACCGGGGAGCTGTTTTTT
D gene: -; J gene: TRBJ1-1; clone size: once; V gene: TRBV19; CDR3 protein: CASSMGTLPAFF; CDR3 DNA: TGTGCCAGTAGTATGGGGACCCTCCCAGCTTTCTTT
D gene: TRBD2; J gene: TRBJ2-1; clone size: -; V gene: TRBV30; CDR3 protein: CASTATSGDYNEQFF; CDR3 DNA: TGTGCCAGTACAGCCACTAGCGGGGATTACAATGAGCAGTTCTTC
D gene: TRBD1; J gene: TRBJ1-1; clone size: few; V gene: TRBV25-1; CDR3 protein: CASRGQGNTEAFF; CDR3 DNA: TGTGCCAGCAGGGGACAGGGGAACACTGAAGCTTTCTTT
D gene: -; J gene: TRBJ1-2; clone size: once; V gene: TRBV15; CDR3 protein: CATRPTGRPGYTF; CDR3 DNA: TGTGCCACCAGACCGACAGGAAGGCCGGGCTACACCTTC
D gene: -; J gene: TRBJ2-7; clone size: -; V gene: TRBV10-3; CDR3 protein: CAISERGYEQYF; CDR3 DNA: TGTGCCATCAGTGAGCGGGGTTACGAGCAGTACTTC
D gene: -; J gene: TRBJ2-2; clone size: -; V gene: TRBV5-4; CDR3 protein: CASSLPLNTGELFF; CDR3 DNA: TGTGCCAGCAGCTTACCCTTAAACACCGGGGAGCTGTTTTTT
D gene: -; J gene: TRBJ1-4; clone size: once; V gene: TRBV6-5; CDR3 protein: CASRSLSGGEKLFF; CDR3 DNA: TGTGCCAGCAGGAGTCTTTCAGGTGGTGAAAAACTGTTTTTT
D gene: -; J gene: TRBJ2-7; clone size: -; V gene: TRBV4-2; CDR3 protein: CASSLYDRAYEQYF; CDR3 DNA: TGTGCCAGCAGCCTTTACGACAGAGCCTACGAGCAGTACTTC
D gene: -; J gene: TRBJ2-6; clone size: -; V gene: TRBV16; CDR3 protein: CASSQPASGANVLTF; CDR3 DNA: TGTGCCAGCAGCCAACCGGCCTCTGGGGCCAACGTCCTGACTTTC
D gene: -; J gene: TRBJ2-2; clone size: -; V gene: TRBV18; CDR3 protein: CASSPRLTNTGELFF; CDR3 DNA: TGTGCCAGCTCACCACGGCTCACCAACACCGGGGAGCTGTTTTTT
D gene: -; J gene: TRBJ1-6; clone size: few; V gene: TRBV4-2; CDR3 protein: CASSQDFGSRSYNSPLHF; CDR3 DNA: TGTGCCAGCAGCCAAGATTTTGGGAGCCGGTCCTATAATTCACCCCTCCACTTT
D gene: TRBD2; J gene: TRBJ2-7; clone size: few; V gene: TRBV30; CDR3 protein: CAFSGTPYEQYF; CDR3 DNA: TGTGCCTTTAGCGGGACTCCCTACGAGCAGTACTTC
D gene: TRBD1; J gene: TRBJ1-1; clone size: -; V gene: TRBV6-6; CDR3 protein: CASTLGQGNTEAFF; CDR3 DNA: TGTGCCAGCACCCTCGGACAGGGCAACACTGAAGCTTTCTTT
D gene: -; J gene: TRBJ1-6; clone size: few; V gene: TRBV5-1; CDR3 protein: CASSTGRTNSPLHF; CDR3 DNA: TGCGCCAGCAGCACGGGACGGACCAATTCACCCCTCCACTTT
D gene: -; J gene: TRBJ1-2; clone size: -; V gene: TRBV5-1; CDR3 protein: CASSLERANYGYTF; CDR3 DNA: TGCGCCAGCAGCTTGGAGAGAGCTAACTATGGCTACACCTTC
D gene: -; J gene: TRBJ1-5; clone size: -; V gene: TRBV6-5; CDR3 protein: CASSVESVNQPQHF; CDR3 DNA: TGTGCCAGCAGTGTCGAGTCCGTCAATCAGCCCCAGCATTTT
D gene: -; J gene: TRBJ2-7; clone size: -; V gene: TRBV6-6; CDR3 protein: CASSYRGRGGEQYF; CDR3 DNA: TGTGCCAGCAGTTATAGGGGCAGGGGTGGCGAGCAGTACTTC
D gene: TRBD2; J gene: TRBJ2-7; clone size: -; V gene: TRBV6-1; CDR3 protein: CASTPAGGSYEQYF; CDR3 DNA: TGTGCCAGCACCCCAGCGGGAGGATCCTACGAGCAGTACTTC
D gene: -; J gene: TRBJ2-3; clone size: once; V gene: TRBV6-6; CDR3 protein: CASRGHLAPDTQYF; CDR3 DNA: TGTGCCAGCAGGGGGCACCTAGCCCCAGATACGCAGTATTTT
D gene: -; J gene: TRBJ1-4; clone size: -; V gene: TRBV30; CDR3 protein: CASAGGGTNEKLFF; CDR3 DNA: TGTGCCTCTGCTGGGGGGGGAACTAATGAAAAACTGTTTTTT
D gene: -; J gene: TRBJ2-1; clone size: -; V gene: TRBV5-1; CDR3 protein: CATDRTVGYNEQFF; CDR3 DNA: TGCGCCACCGACCGGACAGTGGGGTACAATGAGCAGTTCTTC
D gene: TRBD1; J gene: TRBJ2-2; clone size: -; V gene: TRBV18; CDR3 protein: CASSPWTGGNTGELFF; CDR3 DNA: TGTGCCAGCTCACCATGGACAGGGGGCAACACCGGGGAGCTGTTTTTT
D gene: TRBD1; J gene: TRBJ1-5; clone size: -; V gene: TRBV19; CDR3 protein: CASNPETGTGNQPQHF; CDR3 DNA: TGTGCCAGTAACCCAGAGACCGGGACAGGGAATCAGCCCCAGCATTTT